What follows are 24 T cell receptor beta chains derived from one specimen sequenced in a study of blood T cell repertoires in COVID-19. The table came from immunoSEQ multiplex PCR; TCRdb's copy has only in-frame clones and leaves some out. The table records some 320,000 clones, about 82% of them present only once. The sample was peripheral blood. Receptors originate from a human donor in a cohort sampled during active COVID-19.

This clone occurred many times. This sequence joins TRBV5-6 and TRBJ1-2, with a weak D call TRBD1 (5 bases). CDR3 size: 13 residues. Trimming shortened V by 1 base and J by 4 bases, and 8 bases separated the two germline ends. CDR1 is SGHDT, CDR2 YYEEEE, per germline. CDR3 protein: CASSLSGFYGYTF. Written as DNA, the CDR3 is TGTGCCAGCAGCTTGTCAGGGTTCTATGGCTACACCTTC.

This rearrangement joins TRBV19 to TRBJ1-2; no definite D call. Trimming removed 7 bases from V and 3 bases from J, with 15 bases in between. The CDR3 extends over 14 amino acids. Germline V gene sequence: CDR1 LNHDA, CDR2 SQIVND (reference sequence). The CDR3 is CASIRTYGDYGYTF. The CDR3 DNA reads TGTGCCAGTATAAGGACTTACGGCGACTATGGCTACACCTTC.

The chain carries TRBV21-1 and TRBJ1-4; the D call in the table, TRBD1, was not verified against the DNA. TRBV21-1 is shown as a pseudogene. CDR3 length: 20 residues. CDR3 loop: CASSTTTNRGGYPTNEKLFF. In nucleotides, the CDR3 is TGTGCCAGCAGCACGACAACAAACAGGGGCGGATATCCAACTAATGAAAAACTGTTTTTT.

This chain joins TRBV27 and TRBJ1-6; TRBD1 agrees at 9 bases. V trimming: 7 bases; J trimming: 8 bases; junction bases outside the gene matches: 12. The V gene's germline CDR1 is MNHEY and CDR2 SMNVEV (reference sequence). This CDR3 spans 16 amino acids. The CDR3: CASTLRDRAPHSPLHF. CDR3 DNA: TGTGCCAGCACCCTAAGGGACAGGGCGCCCCATTCACCCCTCCACTTT.

This clone was observed a single time. V and J are TRBV11-1 and TRBJ1-6; D perhaps matches TRBD1 (6 bases). CDR1 is SGHAT and CDR2 is FQDESV in the germline V gene (reference sequence). The length of the CDR3 is 14 residues. Trimming removed 3 bases at V and 6 bases at J, with 9 bases between. The chain's CDR3 is CASSFRGGNSPLHF. For the CDR3, the DNA is TGTGCCAGCAGCTTCCGAGGGGGTAATTCACCCCTCCACTTT.

The chain links TRBV5-4 to TRBJ2-3; D gene uncertain. The CDR3 runs 14 residues. Germline-derived CDR1 and CDR2 are SGHNT and YYREEE (reference sequence). V shed 4 bases and J shed 3 bases, with 12 bases lying between them. CDR3 bases: TGTGCCAGCAGCCCCCAAACTTCGACAGATACGCAGTATTTT. This gives the protein CASSPQTSTDTQYF.

This rearrangement joins TRBV5-1 to TRBJ2-1, with D uncertain. The CDR3 spans 15 residues. CDR1 is SGHRS and CDR2 is YFSETQ in the germline V gene. Deletions cut 3 bases from V and 0 bases from J, with 10 bases between. In DNA, the CDR3 is TGCGCCAGCAGCTCAACAACAAGCTCCTACAATGAGCAGTTCTTC. The encoded protein is CASSSTTSSYNEQFF.

CDR3 nucleotide sequence: TGTGCCAGCAGTTTAGAACCGGGAGCCGGGGAGCAGTACTTC. Its protein is CASSLEPGAGEQYF. The rearrangement links TRBV2 to TRBJ2-7; D possibly corresponds to TRBD2 (6 bases). The CDR3 sequence is 14 residues long. CDR1 and CDR2 from the germline V gene are SNHLY and FYNNEI. Trimming stripped 5 bases from V and 7 bases from J, with 18 bases between.

The chain uses TRBV9 and TRBJ2-1; a weak D match, TRBD2 (5 bases). The CDR3 sequence is 15 residues long. The germline CDR1 and CDR2 sequences are SGDLS and YYNGEE. V lost 4 bases to trimming and J lost 10 bases, with 21 bases between them. The CDR3, as DNA: TGTGCCAGCAGCCCCCCCGGAGGACTTCTCGTAGAGCAGTTCTTC. Translation gives CASSPPGGLLVEQFF.

The genes are TRBV6-2 or TRBV6-3 and TRBJ2-2; 12 nucleotides match TRBD2. The CDR3 is 16 residues long. Per germline, CDR1 MNHEY and CDR2 SVGEGT. V was pared by 5 bases and J by 4 bases, with 5 bases of the junction left unmatched. The CDR3, as DNA: TGTGCCAGCAGTATACTAGCGGGGGGACTCACCGGGGAGCTGTTTTTT. Translated, it gives CASSILAGGLTGELFF.

This clone has just one count. This rearrangement joins TRBV12-5 to TRBJ2-3, with 12 bases fitting TRBD2. This CDR3 is 16 amino acids long. Losses at the gene ends were 5 bases for V and 2 bases for J; bases not matched to a gene: 5. Germline CDR1 reads LGHNT; CDR2 reads FRNRAP. The CDR3 coding sequence is TGTGCTAGTGGTCGAGGACTAGCGGGGACCACAGATACGCAGTATTTT. Its protein is CASGRGLAGTTDTQYF.

This chain uses TRBV28 with TRBJ2-3, with D uncertain. This CDR3 region has 13 residues. CDR1 and CDR2 from the germline V gene are MDHEN and SYDVKM. Trimming cost V 4 bases and J 6 bases, with 11 bases left between them. Written as DNA, the CDR3 is TGTGCCAGCAGTTCCGCCGGAGAGGATACGCAGTATTTT. It translates to CASSSAGEDTQYF.

The rearrangement joins TRBV6-1 to TRBJ2-1, with TRBD2 identical over 7 bases. J lost 6 bases, V lost 3 bases, and 11 bases had no gene match. This CDR3 spans 16 amino acids. Germline V gene lookup returns CDR1 MNHNS and CDR2 SASEGT. CDR3 loop: CASSDRLALRSNEQFF. The CDR3 nucleotides read TGTGCCAGCAGTGACCGACTAGCACTCAGGAGCAATGAGCAGTTCTTC.

The genes are TRBV5-1 and TRBJ2-7, with D possibly being TRBD1 (7 bases). This CDR3 region has 14 residues. Germline V lookup: CDR1 SGHRS, CDR2 YFSETQ. V was pared by 0 bases and J by 5 bases, with 12 bases between. CDR3 nucleotides: TGCGCCAGCAGCTTGGGGGGAGGACAGGACGAGCAGTACTTC. The encoded protein is CASSLGGGQDEQYF.

The J gene is TRBJ2-1, the V gene TRBV2; 16 bases map to TRBD2. Germline-derived CDR1 and CDR2 are SNHLY and FYNNEI. The CDR3 is 18 residues long. With 6 bases clipped from V and 8 bases from J, the junction kept 13 bases outside the gene matches. Written as DNA, the CDR3 is TGTGCCAGCAGAGAGGAGGTGACGGGACTAGCGGGGGGGCATGAGCAGTTCTTC. It is translated as CASREEVTGLAGGHEQFF.

Concerning this clone: No conserved phenylalanine or tryptophan is present at the end of the CDR3, so a read error is the likely explanation. The rearrangement links TRBV7-2 to TRBJ1-2; D is uncertain. The CDR3 is 14 amino acids. Germline V CDR1 and CDR2: SGHTA, FQGNSA. V lost 1 base, J lost 7 bases, and 13 bases lay in between. CDR3 DNA: TGTGCCAGCAGCTTAGTAGTGACTAGGTTTGGCTACACCCTC. As protein: CASSLVVTRFGYTL.

This clone was counted a single time. In nucleotides, the CDR3 is TGTGCCAGCAGCCTAAGTCGCCTAGCGGGGGGGCGAGTAAAAAATGAGCAGTTCTTC. This gives the protein CASSLSRLAGGRVKNEQFF. This chain joins TRBV3-1 (or the pseudogene TRBV3-2) and TRBJ2-1; 12 bases align to TRBD2. V shed 4 bases and J 7 bases; nucleotides not matched to a gene: 17. The CDR3 extends over 19 amino acids. Germline CDR1 and CDR2: LGHDT and YNNKEL (reference sequence).

The rearrangement uses TRBV5-1 and TRBJ2-5, with 10 nucleotides matching TRBD2. Germline V gene lookup returns CDR1 SGHRS and CDR2 YFSETQ. After removal of 0 bases from V and 4 bases from J, the junction contained 12 bases not matched to a gene. The CDR3 covers 18 residues. CDR3 DNA sequence: TGCGCCAGCAGCTTGGCGTTTTTACTAGCGGGGTGGGGAGAGACCCAGTACTTC. Its translation: CASSLAFLLAGWGETQYF.

The V and J genes are TRBV11-3 and TRBJ2-7; TRBD1 aligns across 7 bases. CDR1 is SGHNT and CDR2 is YENEEA in the germline V gene. This CDR3 contains 14 residues. V dropped 8 bases and J dropped 0; count of bases not matched to a gene: 7. In DNA, the CDR3 is TGTGCCAGCTCGGAGGACAGGAGCTCCTACGAGCAGTACTTC. It is translated as CASSEDRSSYEQYF.

The J gene is TRBJ2-6, the V gene TRBV5-1; D possibly corresponds to TRBD1 (7 bases). The V and J ends lost 5 bases and 1 base respectively, with 19 bases between them. The CDR3 is 18 amino acids. Germline V CDR1 and CDR2: SGHRS, YFSETQ. CDR3 region: CASSPRDSSLSGANVLTF. CDR3 DNA: TGCGCCAGCAGTCCGCGGGACAGCAGCCTGTCTGGGGCCAACGTCCTGACTTTC.

V and J are TRBV15 and TRBJ2-5, with D possibly TRBD1 on 6 matching bases. With 2 bases removed from V and 1 base from J, the gap between germline ends came to 17 bases. The CDR3 is 17 residues long. Germline CDR1 is LNHNV and CDR2 is YYDKDF (reference sequence). For the CDR3, the DNA is TGTGCCACCAGCAGACAGACAGGCGCCAATCTCCAAGAGACCCAGTACTTC. Amino acids: CATSRQTGANLQETQYF.

The genes are TRBV9 and TRBJ1-1; tentatively, D is TRBD1 (5 bases). Germline CDR1 reads SGDLS; CDR2 reads YYNGEE. The CDR3 has 15 residues. Trimming removed 3 bases from V and 2 bases from J, with 14 bases in between. CDR3 sequence (DNA): TGTGCCAGCAGCGGGAGGTACGGGGGAAACACTGAAGCTTTCTTT. This gives the protein CASSGRYGGNTEAFF.

In DNA form, the CDR3 reads TGTGCCAGCAGCTTTCAGGCAGCTAACTATGGCTACACCTTC. Amino acids: CASSFQAANYGYTF. This chain links TRBV11-2 with TRBJ1-2, with D uncertain. The CDR3 covers 14 residues. The germline CDR1 and CDR2 sequences are SGHAT and FQNNGV. V lost 3 bases to trimming and J lost 0 bases, with 8 bases between them.

The chain is built from TRBV9 and TRBJ1-6; a weak D match, TRBD1 (5 bases). Per the germline V gene, CDR1 is SGDLS and CDR2 is YYNGEE. CDR3 size: 18 residues. With 0 bases removed from V and 0 bases from J, the gap between germline ends came to 13 bases. The CDR3 nucleotides are TGTGCCAGCAGCGTAGCGACAGATAAGAGCTCCTATAATTCACCCCTCCACTTT. Protein: CASSVATDKSSYNSPLHF.